These 5 T cell receptor beta chains originate from one sample sequenced in a study of early T cells in non-severe SARS-CoV-2 infection. One entry per CDR3 protein, called by TCRdb with MiXCR from the 5' RACE reads. The repertoire holds 70,000 to 80,000 distinct CDR3 sequences, 12% seen once, with roughly 2.5% in the top ten. Sequencing was performed on whole blood, taken at baseline. Every receptor here comes from an adult who was a healthcare worker with PCR-confirmed SARS-CoV-2 infection or an uninfected control (not recorded which).

This clonotype has just a few counts. The CDR3 protein is CASSLLRGVAGELFF. The CDR3 nucleotides read TGTGCCAGCAGCTTACTACGGGGGGTGGCCGGGGAGCTGTTTTTT. The rearrangement joins TRBV11-2 to TRBJ2-2, with 7 bases fitting TRBD2. The germline V gene encodes CDR1 SGHAT and CDR2 FQNNGV. The junction had 6 bases not matched to a gene; V was cut back by 2 bases and J by 6 bases. The CDR3 covers 15 residues.

Comment on this clonotype: This sequence may be a read error, since a much larger clone differs from it by one base. The chain uses TRBV7-9 and TRBJ2-5; 7 nucleotides line up with TRBD2. The CDR3 consists of 14 residues. Germline CDR1 and CDR2: SEHNR and FQNEAQ (reference sequence). J lost 5 bases, V lost 4 bases, and 7 bases had no gene match. The DNA of the CDR3 is TGTGCCAGCAGCTCAGAACGGACTAGTGAGACCCAGTACTTC. This sequence encodes CASSSERTSETQYF.

This chain joins TRBV4-1 and TRBJ1-6; 7 bases agree with TRBD1. V shed 3 bases and J 8 bases; nucleotides not matched to a gene: 4. The CDR3 consists of 14 residues. Per germline, CDR1 MGHRA and CDR2 YSYEKL. DNA for the CDR3: TGCGCCAGCAGCCAGGACAGGACCTATTCACCCCTCCACTTT. Translating gives CASSQDRTYSPLHF.

For the CDR3, the DNA is TGTGCCAGCAGCGCCCCACTAGGGCCCTTCAATGAGCAGTTCTTC. Encoded protein: CASSAPLGPFNEQFF. The rearrangement links TRBV11-2 to TRBJ2-1; maybe TRBD2 (5 bases). The CDR3 is 15 amino acids. Deletions cut 5 bases from V and 6 bases from J, with 17 bases between. CDR1 and CDR2 from the germline V gene are SGHAT and FQNNGV.

This clonotype has more than one count but fewer than ten. The rearrangement joins TRBV13 to TRBJ1-1; D remains ambiguous. The V gene lost 1 base and the J gene lost 4 bases, with 10 bases spanning the gap. Germline-derived CDR1 and CDR2 are PRHDT and FYEKMQ (reference sequence). This CDR3 comprises 14 residues. CDR3 DNA: TGTGCCAGCAGCTTAGCCCTCCGGGGCACTGAAGCTTTCTTT. As protein: CASSLALRGTEAFF.